The subject of this entry is one TCR beta chain. The record originates from a study of blood T cell repertoires in COVID-19. Study details: Acute and convalescent COVID-19 samples came from the United States, Italy and Spain.

Per the original data handling: By means of reference gene primer amplification, nucleated cell counts were estimated. The protocol was immunoSEQ multiplex PCR, while the TCRdb copy is restricted to in-frame clones and leaves out a portion. V, J and clone size derive from that table, while D and trimming were established from the DNA sequence. The sample records about 140,000 clones, roughly 80% being singletons. The V and J ends lost 4 bases and 4 bases respectively, with 10 bases between them. Per the germline V gene, CDR1 is GTSNPN and CDR2 is SVGIG (reference sequence). The CDR3 has 12 amino acids.

The clonotype comes from a man aged 45 to 65 with acute or convalescent COVID-19. Sample: peripheral blood. The J gene is TRBJ1-2, the V gene TRBV30; D remains unclear. The CDR3 here is CAWIKSGYGYTF. The CDR3 DNA is TGTGCCTGGATTAAGTCGGGCTATGGCTACACCTTC.